This T cell receptor beta chain is drawn from a study of blood T cell repertoires in COVID-19. Across the whole study: Both acute and convalescent COVID-19 samples were obtained from the United States, Italy and Spain. From T cells, B-cell-depleted T cells, or PBMCs came the material, which was cDNA or gDNA.

Profiled with immunoSEQ multiplex PCR; TCRdb holds only in-frame clones, not every one. The sample lists 75,000 to 95,000 clones, approximately 88% occurring once. The germline V gene encodes CDR1 SGHRS and CDR2 YFSETQ. J was trimmed by 4 bases and V by 1 base; bases with no gene match: 5. The CDR3 extends over 15 amino acids. Seattle patient enrollment occurred during active infection, with longitudinal follow-up thereafter. The receptor comes from a woman aged 55-75 years with COVID-19, enrolled during active disease. The chain couples TRBV5-1 to TRBJ2-5; TRBD2 aligns across 9 bases. Sequencing was carried out using peripheral blood. CDR3 amino acids: CASSLNVAGVETQYF. In DNA, the CDR3 is TGCGCCAGCAGCTTGAATGTAGCGGGGGTAGAGACCCAGTACTTC. Full variable domain (outside the CDR3, taken from reference TRBV5-1 and TRBJ2-5): KAGVTQTPRYLIKTRGQQVTLSCSPISGHRSVSWYQQTPGQGLQFLFEYFSETQRNKGNFPGRFSGRQFSNSRSEMNVSTLELGDSALYLCASSLNVAGVETQYFGPGTRLLVL.